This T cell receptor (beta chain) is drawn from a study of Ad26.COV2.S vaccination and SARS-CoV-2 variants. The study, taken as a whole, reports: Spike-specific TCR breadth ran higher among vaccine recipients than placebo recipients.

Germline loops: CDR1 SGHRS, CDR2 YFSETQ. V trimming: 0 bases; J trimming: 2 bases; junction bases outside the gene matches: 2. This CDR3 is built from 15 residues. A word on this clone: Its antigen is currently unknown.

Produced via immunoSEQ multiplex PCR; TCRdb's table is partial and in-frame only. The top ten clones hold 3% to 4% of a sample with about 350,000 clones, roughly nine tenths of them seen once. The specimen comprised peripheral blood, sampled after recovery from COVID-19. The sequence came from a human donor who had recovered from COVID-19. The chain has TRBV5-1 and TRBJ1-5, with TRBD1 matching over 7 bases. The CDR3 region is CASSLDGQGNQPQHF. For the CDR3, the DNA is TGCGCCAGCAGCTTGGACGGACAGGGCAATCAGCCCCAGCATTTT.